The 14 T cell receptor beta chains below were found in one sample sequenced in a study of T-cell memory formation after mild COVID-19. TCRdb passed the 5' RACE reads through MiXCR, listing each CDR3 protein once. Here the sample spans around 300,000 distinct CDR3 sequences, roughly 13% being singletons. The source material was PBMCs or a T cell subset sorted from them (not recorded which). The receptors derive from a man aged 18 to 30 who had mild COVID-19 (a few samples of this study predate the infection). Cell type and time point are not known.

This clonotype turned up a few times. CDR3 sequence: CASSPSDWGKRGDTQYF. CDR3 sequence (DNA): TGTGCCAGCAGCCCAAGCGATTGGGGAAAACGGGGAGATACGCAGTATTTT. The J gene is TRBJ2-3, the V gene TRBV7-3; D possibly corresponds to TRBD2 (5 bases). This CDR3 region has 17 residues. The germline V and J ends were trimmed by 5 bases and 5 bases, with 23 bases remaining between them. Germline loops: CDR1 SGHTA, CDR2 FQGTGA.

This rearrangement joins TRBV27 to TRBJ1-6; D gene uncertain. Germline lookup yields CDR1 MNHEY and CDR2 SMNVEV (reference sequence). The CDR3 extends over 15 amino acids. V lost 4 bases and J lost 4, with 11 bases in between. CDR3 sequence reads: CASSSSGMYNSPLHF. Written as DNA, the CDR3 is TGTGCCAGCAGTTCGTCCGGGATGTATAATTCACCCCTCCACTTT.

V usage is TRBV4-1 and J usage is TRBJ1-5; tentative D call: TRBD1 (6 bases). V gave up 4 bases and J gave up 3 bases, with 16 bases separating them. Germline V gene data show CDR1 as MGHRA and CDR2 as YSYEKL. The CDR3 runs to 16 residues. The CDR3 bases are TGCGCCAGCAGCCTTATCCAGGGGAGGGACAATCAGCCCCAGCATTTT. This translates into CASSLIQGRDNQPQHF.

This clonotype was seen only a few times. The V gene is TRBV13, the J gene TRBJ2-7; a possible D gene is TRBD2 (6 bases). Germline values: CDR1 PRHDT, CDR2 FYEKMQ (reference sequence). This CDR3 has 14 residues. V was pared by 4 bases and J by 6 bases, with 16 bases between. In nucleotides, the CDR3 is TGTGCCAGCAGCTACAGAGGATGGAGGGGCGAGCAGTACGTC. Protein product: CASSYRGWRGEQYV.

The rearrangement uses TRBV14 and TRBJ1-1, with D possibly being TRBD1 (5 bases). This CDR3 comprises 14 residues. In germline, CDR1 is SGHDN, CDR2 FVKESK. The V end lost 0 bases, the J end lost 6 bases, and 11 bases lay between the germline ends. CDR3 DNA sequence: TGTGCCAGCAGCCAAGACAGGGTAATCGCTGAAGCTTTCTTT. Translated: CASSQDRVIAEAFF.

This clonotype has a handful of counts. The chain has TRBV10-3 and TRBJ2-3; D assignment may be TRBD1 or TRBD2 (6 bases each). This CDR3 has 14 residues. V was trimmed by 11 bases and J by 2 bases, leaving 17 bases between them. In germline, CDR1 is ENHRY, CDR2 SYGVKD. CDR3 sequence (DNA): TGTGCCTCCTCGGGGGCCGGGGCCACAGATACGCAGTATTTT. Amino acids: CASSGAGATDTQYF.

The chain recombines TRBV20-1 with TRBJ2-2; D not resolved. There are 16 residues in the CDR3. Germline CDR1 is DFQATT and CDR2 is SNEGSKA (reference sequence). V was pared by 4 bases and J by 0 bases, with 15 bases between. As DNA, the CDR3 is TGCAGTGCTAAGGGTCCTCTTTCCGCGAACACCGGGGAGCTGTTTTTT. Translating gives CSAKGPLSANTGELFF.

This chain links TRBV11-3 with TRBJ2-1; D is uncertain. V was shortened by 5 bases and J by 2 bases, with 10 bases between the two germline ends. Germline lookup yields CDR1 SGHNT and CDR2 YENEEA. The CDR3 has 14 amino acids. In DNA form, the CDR3 reads TGTGCCAGCAGCCACAAATCCCCCTACAATGAGCAGTTCTTC. Protein: CASSHKSPYNEQFF.

The gene calls are TRBV7-9 and TRBJ2-1; a possible D gene is TRBD1 (5 bases). CDR1 and CDR2 (germline): SEHNR, FQNEAQ (reference sequence). Trimming took off 7 bases at V and 5 bases at J, with 12 bases between the two ends. This CDR3 has 13 residues. CDR3 sequence: CASKRQGHNEQFF. In nucleotides, the CDR3 is TGTGCCAGCAAGCGTCAGGGCCACAATGAGCAGTTCTTC.

The chain couples TRBV5-1 to TRBJ1-2; the D is unclear. Germline lookup yields CDR1 SGHRS and CDR2 YFSETQ. Trimming cost V 0 bases and J 6 bases, with 9 bases left between them. This CDR3 region has 13 residues. CDR3 in DNA: TGCGCCAGCAGCTTGGCCGGGGAAAATGGCTACACCTTC. Protein: CASSLAGENGYTF.

Only a few counts were recorded for this clonotype. The chain links TRBV5-1 to TRBJ1-1; a possible D gene is TRBD1 (6 bases). The CDR3 is made up of 16 amino acids. V lost 1 base, J lost 0 bases, and 13 bases lay in between. CDR1 SGHRS and CDR2 YFSETQ come from the germline V gene. The CDR3: CASSLTQGRMNTEAFF. The CDR3 DNA follows: TGCGCCAGCAGCTTGACCCAGGGGAGAATGAACACTGAAGCTTTCTTT.

The CDR3 reads CASRGGVSNQPQHF. CDR3 DNA sequence: TGTGCCAGCAGAGGGGGTGTTAGCAATCAGCCCCAGCATTTT. The chain links TRBV2 to TRBJ1-5, with a weak D call TRBD1 (6 bases). The germline CDR1 and CDR2 sequences are SNHLY and FYNNEI. This CDR3 spans 14 amino acids. V was pared by 6 bases and J by 0 bases, with 9 bases between.

The gene calls are TRBV20-1 and TRBJ1-2; D is uncertain. CDR1 and CDR2 (germline): DFQATT, SNEGSKA (reference sequence). There are 12 residues in the CDR3. Trimming took 6 bases from V and 8 from J, leaving 16 bases between them. CDR3 loop: CSATNLREGYTF. DNA for the CDR3: TGCAGTGCAACTAATTTAAGGGAGGGCTACACCTTC.

In its sample, this clonotype was seen a few times. V usage is TRBV7-9 and J usage is TRBJ1-4; D is ambiguous. V was clipped by 2 bases and J by 13 bases, with 8 bases between them. The germline V gene encodes CDR1 SEHNR and CDR2 FQNEAQ (reference sequence). The CDR3 runs 11 residues. CDR3 residues: CASSLSLPLFF. The CDR3 bases are TGTGCCAGCAGCTTATCCCTTCCACTGTTTTTT.